This record concerns one T cell receptor (beta chain) sequence. Profiling relied on immunoSEQ multiplex PCR, and the TCRdb table lists in-frame clones only, not all of them. The sample has about 14,000 clones, about two thirds seen once. These data are taken from a study of neoadjuvant anti-PD-1 for oral cavity cancer. Study at large: Non-progressing patients received a fourth nivolumab dose near day 43, then surgery on days 50-56.

The ends were cut back, 4 bases at V and 0 bases at J, with 12 bases in the middle. Germline-derived CDR1 and CDR2 are SGHRS and YFSETQ. The CDR3 is made up of 15 amino acids. The TCR was taken from a person aged 35 to 85 with oral cavity squamous cell carcinoma. This material consisted of PBMCs, taken before nivolumab (anti-PD-1) treatment. The chain links TRBV5-1 to TRBJ2-3; D may be TRBD1 (6 bases). CDR3 sequence (DNA): TGCGCCAGCAGCAAAACAGGGATTAGCACAGATACGCAGTATTTT. This gives the protein CASSKTGISTDTQYF.